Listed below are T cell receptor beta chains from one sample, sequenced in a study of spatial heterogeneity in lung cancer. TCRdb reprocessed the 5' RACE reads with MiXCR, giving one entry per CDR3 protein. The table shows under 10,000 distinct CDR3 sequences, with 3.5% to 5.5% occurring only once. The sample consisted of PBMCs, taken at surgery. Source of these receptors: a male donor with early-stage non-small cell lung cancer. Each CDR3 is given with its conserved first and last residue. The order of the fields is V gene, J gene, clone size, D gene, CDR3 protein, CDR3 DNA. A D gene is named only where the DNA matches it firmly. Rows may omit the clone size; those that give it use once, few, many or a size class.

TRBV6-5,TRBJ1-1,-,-,CTSSYGQAPFF,TGTACCAGCAGTTACGGGCAGGCCCCTTTCTTT
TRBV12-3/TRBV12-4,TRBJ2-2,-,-,CASLRTVNTGELFF,TGTGCCAGCCTTCGGACAGTGAACACCGGGGAGCTGTTTTTT
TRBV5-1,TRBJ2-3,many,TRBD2,CASNERGGRSNTQYF,TGCGCCAGCAACGAGCGGGGGGGCCGAAGCAATACGCAGTATTTT
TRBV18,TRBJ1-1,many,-,CASSPGGPPNTEAFF,TGTGCCAGCTCCCCCGGGGGACCACCGAACACTGAAGCTTTCTTT
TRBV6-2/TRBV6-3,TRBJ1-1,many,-,CASSMGTGAFF,TGTGCCAGCAGTATGGGGACGGGAGCTTTCTTT
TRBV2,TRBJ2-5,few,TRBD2,CASRGRLAGVQETQYF,TGTGCCAGCAGGGGTCGGCTAGCGGGGGTCCAAGAGACCCAGTACTTC
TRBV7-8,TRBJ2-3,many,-,CASSLALFGGITDTQYF,TGTGCCAGCAGCTTAGCGCTGTTTGGGGGGATCACAGATACGCAGTATTTT
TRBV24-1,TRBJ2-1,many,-,CATSALGGISSYNEQFF,TGTGCCACCAGTGCCTTGGGGGGAATTAGCTCCTACAATGAGCAGTTCTTC
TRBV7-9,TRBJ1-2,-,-,CASSPTELGYTF,TGTGCCAGCAGTCCGACAGAGTTGGGCTACACCTTC
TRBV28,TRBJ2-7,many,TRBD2,CASSPGTSGAKEYF,TGTGCCAGCAGTCCTGGGACTAGCGGGGCAAAGGAGTACTTC
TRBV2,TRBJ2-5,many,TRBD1,CASGPTGSQETQYF,TGTGCCAGCGGACCGACAGGGAGCCAAGAGACCCAGTACTTC
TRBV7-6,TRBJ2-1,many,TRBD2,CASSLVPSGGPYNEQFF,TGTGCCAGCAGCTTAGTGCCTAGCGGGGGCCCCTACAATGAGCAGTTCTTC
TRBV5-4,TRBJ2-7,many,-,CASSLFPESYEQYF,TGTGCCAGCAGCTTGTTCCCTGAGTCCTACGAGCAGTACTTC